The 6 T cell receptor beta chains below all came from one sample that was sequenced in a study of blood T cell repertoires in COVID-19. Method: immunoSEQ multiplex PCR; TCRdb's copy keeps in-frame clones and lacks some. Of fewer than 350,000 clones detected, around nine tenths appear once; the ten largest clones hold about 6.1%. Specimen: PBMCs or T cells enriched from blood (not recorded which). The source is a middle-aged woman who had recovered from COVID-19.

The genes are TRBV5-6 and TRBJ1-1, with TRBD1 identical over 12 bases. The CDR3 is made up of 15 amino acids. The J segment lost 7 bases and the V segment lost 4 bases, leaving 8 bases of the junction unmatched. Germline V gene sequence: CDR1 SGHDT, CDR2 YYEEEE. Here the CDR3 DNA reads TGTGCCAGCAGCCGAACCGGGACAGGGGGCGTTGAAGCTTTCTTT. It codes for CASSRTGTGGVEAFF.

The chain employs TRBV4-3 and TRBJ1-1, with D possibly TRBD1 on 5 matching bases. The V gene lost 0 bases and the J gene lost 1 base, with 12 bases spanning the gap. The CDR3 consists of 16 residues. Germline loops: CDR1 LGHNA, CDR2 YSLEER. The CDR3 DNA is TGCGCCAGCAGCCAAGACCCCACAGGACGGAACACTGAAGCTTTCTTT. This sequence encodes CASSQDPTGRNTEAFF.

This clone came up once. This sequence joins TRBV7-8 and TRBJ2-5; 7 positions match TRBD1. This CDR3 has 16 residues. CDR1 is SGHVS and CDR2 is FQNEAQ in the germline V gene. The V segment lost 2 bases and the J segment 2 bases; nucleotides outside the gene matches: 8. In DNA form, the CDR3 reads TGTGCCAGCAGCTTATCCCCTAGGGACAGTCAAGAGACCCAGTACTTC. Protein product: CASSLSPRDSQETQYF.

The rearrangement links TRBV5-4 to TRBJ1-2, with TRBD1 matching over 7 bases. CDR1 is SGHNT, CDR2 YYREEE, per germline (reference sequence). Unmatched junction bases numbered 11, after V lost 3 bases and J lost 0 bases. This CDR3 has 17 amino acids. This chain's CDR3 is CASSSRQGPISNYGYTF. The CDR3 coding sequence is TGTGCCAGCAGCTCGCGACAGGGCCCCATCTCTAACTATGGCTACACCTTC.

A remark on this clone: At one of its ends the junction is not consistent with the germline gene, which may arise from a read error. The CDR3 reads CASSHGGSSKGADTQYF. The CDR3 DNA sequence: TGTGCTAGCAGCCACGGGGGTTCTAGCAAAGGGGCAGATACGCAGTATTTT. V is TRBV7-7 and J is TRBJ2-3; the D gene is possibly TRBD2 (6 bases). The length of the CDR3 is 17 residues. CDR1 is SSHAT and CDR2 is FNYEAQ in the germline V gene (reference sequence).

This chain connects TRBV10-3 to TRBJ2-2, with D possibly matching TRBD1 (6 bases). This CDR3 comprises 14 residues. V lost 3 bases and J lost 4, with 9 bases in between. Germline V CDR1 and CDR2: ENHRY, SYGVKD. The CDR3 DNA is TGTGCCATCAGTGAACAGGGAGCCACCGGGGAGCTGTTTTTT. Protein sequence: CAISEQGATGELFF.